The 22 T cell receptor beta chains given below trace back to one sample, sequenced in a study of regulatory and conventional T cells in RAG deficiency. The data were produced by immunoSEQ multiplex PCR, yet TCRdb's version contains in-frame clones alone and is incomplete. This repertoire shows around 37,000 clones, approximately 89% found once; its top ten account for around 15%. This sample also belongs to another study, concerning regulatory T cells. That study reports: Amplification used 52 TRBV primers and 13 TRBJ primers.

The specimen was CD8+ T cells sorted from blood. These receptor sequences come from a human donor in good health.

CDR3 bases: TGTGCCAGCCTTTCCTATGAGGACGGGATTTACGAGCAGTACTTC. Amino acids: CASLSYEDGIYEQYF. The chain is built from TRBV5-4 and TRBJ2-7, with D perhaps matching TRBD2 (5 bases). In germline, CDR1 is SGHNT, CDR2 YYREEE (reference sequence). This CDR3 contains 15 residues. V lost 7 bases and J 4 bases, leaving 21 bases between the germline ends. The full variable domain, with the rest looked up from reference TRBV5-4 and TRBJ2-7, is ETGVTQSPTHLIKTRGQQVTLRCSSQSGHNTVSWYQQALGQGPQFIFQYYREEENGRGNFPPRFSGLQFPNYSSELNVNALELDDSALYLCASLSYEDGIYEQYFGPGTRLTVT.

The rearrangement joins TRBV30 to TRBJ1-1; D may be TRBD1 (5 bases). Germline V gives CDR1 GTSNPN, CDR2 SVGIG (reference sequence). CDR3 length: 13 residues. The ends were cut back, 8 bases at V and 2 bases at J, with 15 bases in the middle. Here the CDR3 DNA reads TGTGCCCTTTGGGACCGCCCTAACACTGAAGCTTTCTTT. It is translated as CALWDRPNTEAFF.

This chain connects TRBV2 to TRBJ2-7, with 10 bases that match TRBD1. Germline CDR1 and CDR2: SNHLY and FYNNEI. V lost 7 bases and J lost 3; bases outside the gene matches: 3. There are 13 residues in the CDR3. The DNA of the CDR3 is TGTGCCAGCATGGGACAGGGGAGCTACGAGCAGTACTTC. Protein: CASMGQGSYEQYF.

This sequence joins TRBV9 and TRBJ1-3; TRBD1 matches 8 bases. Germline lookup yields CDR1 SGDLS and CDR2 YYNGEE. The J segment lost 0 bases and the V segment lost 7 bases, leaving 9 bases of the junction unmatched. This CDR3 has 16 residues. The CDR3 DNA is TGTGCCAGCGGCTCGGGGGACAGGAACTCTGGAAACACCATATATTTT. Its translation: CASGSGDRNSGNTIYF.

This chain links TRBV9 with TRBJ1-2; D uncertain. Trimming stripped 7 bases from V and 5 bases from J, with 12 bases between. CDR3 length equals 12 residues. Germline V CDR1 and CDR2: SGDLS, YYNGEE. Here the CDR3 reads CASGSGPYGYTF. The DNA of the CDR3 is TGTGCCAGCGGCTCAGGACCTTATGGCTACACCTTC.

The genes are TRBV4-1 and TRBJ2-7, with TRBD2 matching 9 bases. Germline V gene sequence: CDR1 MGHRA, CDR2 YSYEKL. Unmatched junction bases numbered 8, after V lost 3 bases and J lost 5 bases. The CDR3 runs to 15 residues. The CDR3 DNA sequence: TGCGCCAGCAGCCAGTTAGCGGGAGACTTGAACGAGCAGTACTTC. Translated, it gives CASSQLAGDLNEQYF.

V gene TRBV5-1 combines with J gene TRBJ1-1; TRBD1 might be the D (6 bases). V was cut by 0 bases and J by 4 bases, with 10 bases left in between. There are 14 residues in the CDR3. Looked up from germline, CDR1 is SGHRS and CDR2 is YFSETQ. The CDR3 reads CASSLAGGGTEAFF. The CDR3 DNA reads TGCGCCAGCAGCTTGGCCGGAGGGGGCACTGAAGCTTTCTTT.

V usage is TRBV5-6 and J usage is TRBJ1-1; D unclear. The CDR3 extends over 14 amino acids. From germline, CDR1 is SGHDT and CDR2 YYEEEE. Trimming removed 0 bases from V and 0 bases from J, with 6 bases in between. This CDR3 reads CASSLGAVNTEAFF. DNA for the CDR3: TGTGCCAGCAGCTTGGGGGCGGTGAACACTGAAGCTTTCTTT. Complete variable domain (other parts from reference TRBV5-6 and TRBJ1-1): DAGVTQSPTHLIKTRGQQVTLRCSPKSGHDTVSWYQQALGQGPQFIFQYYEEEERQRGNFPDRFSGHQFPNYSSELNVNALLLGDSALYLCASSLGAVNTEAFFGQGTRLTVV.

V and J are TRBV28 and TRBJ1-2; no clear D. Germline CDR1 is MDHEN and CDR2 is SYDVKM. The V gene lost 2 bases and the J gene lost 1 base, with 2 bases spanning the gap. This CDR3 is built from 12 residues. The CDR3 nucleotides read TGTGCCAGCAGTTTAATTAACTATGGCTACACCTTC. Its protein product is CASSLINYGYTF.

The gene calls are TRBV28 and TRBJ1-5; 8 nucleotides agree with TRBD1. This CDR3 spans 15 amino acids. From germline, CDR1 is MDHEN and CDR2 SYDVKM. V was clipped by 5 bases and J by 1 base; unmatched bases: 4. The CDR3 DNA reads as TGTGCCAGCAGTGCCTGGACAGGGAGCAATCAGCCCCAGCATTTT. Translating it yields CASSAWTGSNQPQHF.

V gene TRBV15 combines with J gene TRBJ1-5, with D unclear. Germline lookup yields CDR1 LNHNV and CDR2 YYDKDF (reference sequence). Between the trimmed V and J ends, which lost 3 bases and 6 bases, there was a span of 12 bases. The CDR3 is 14 residues long. In nucleotides, the CDR3 is TGTGCCACCAGCAGTCGAGGGATGGGTCAGCCCCAGCATTTT. It is translated as CATSSRGMGQPQHF.

This chain connects TRBV30 to TRBJ2-7, with 8 bases lining up with TRBD1. V lost 3 bases and J lost 2; bases outside the gene matches: 3. CDR1 is GTSNPN and CDR2 is SVGIG in the germline V gene (reference sequence). The CDR3 has 13 residues. CDR3 region: CAWSAGQAYEQYF. The CDR3, as DNA: TGTGCCTGGAGCGCGGGACAGGCCTACGAGCAGTACTTC.

The gene calls are TRBV4-2 and TRBJ2-3; D possibly corresponds to TRBD2 (7 bases). Trimming left V 5 bases short and J 1 base short, with 13 bases between. Germline assignment: CDR1 LGHNA and CDR2 YNFKEQ. The CDR3 is made up of 15 amino acids. The chain's CDR3 is CASSFFGGRTDTQYF. The CDR3 bases are TGTGCCAGCAGCTTCTTCGGGGGGCGCACAGATACGCAGTATTTT.

The chain carries TRBV9 and TRBJ1-1, with unresolved D. Per germline, CDR1 SGDLS and CDR2 YYNGEE. This CDR3 comprises 13 residues. The V end lost 2 bases, the J end lost 2 bases, and 7 bases lay between the germline ends. The CDR3 loop reads CASSVGPNTEAFF. CDR3 sequence (DNA): TGTGCCAGCAGCGTTGGGCCTAACACTGAAGCTTTCTTT.

J is TRBJ2-1 and V is TRBV6-1, with D tentatively TRBD1 (5 bases). V lost 6 bases to trimming and J lost 7 bases, with 16 bases between them. Looked up from germline, CDR1 is MNHNS and CDR2 is SASEGT. The CDR3 is 14 amino acids. CDR3 sequence: CASSSKGEGNEQFF. The DNA of the CDR3 is TGTGCCAGCAGCTCAAAAGGGGAAGGGAATGAGCAGTTCTTC.

Notes on this clone: This could be a read error, since a much larger clone is one nucleotide away. This chain connects TRBV6-1 to TRBJ1-1; no definite D call. The germline V gene encodes CDR1 MNHNS and CDR2 SASEGT. V lost 1 base to trimming and J lost 4 bases, with 1 base between them. The CDR3 covers 11 residues. The CDR3 spells CASSEGTEAFF. CDR3 in DNA: TGTGCCAGCAGTGAAGGCACTGAAGCTTTCTTT.

The rearrangement links TRBV10-2 to TRBJ1-1; D call uncertain. V was shortened by 5 bases and J by 1 base, with 11 bases between the two germline ends. The CDR3 totals 14 residues. From germline, CDR1 is WSHSY and CDR2 SAAADI. The CDR3 loop reads CASSKMVQNTEAFF. The CDR3 nucleotides read TGCGCCAGCAGTAAAATGGTGCAGAACACTGAAGCTTTCTTT.

The chain is built from TRBV7-6 and TRBJ2-5, with D unresolved. This CDR3 is built from 13 residues. The ends were cut back, 2 bases at V and 5 bases at J, with 9 bases in the middle. Per germline, CDR1 SGHVS and CDR2 FNYEAQ. The CDR3 coding sequence is TGTGCCAGCAGCTTACCTGGGGTGGAGACCCAGTACTTC. Amino acid sequence: CASSLPGVETQYF.

This clone was recorded once. The V and J genes are TRBV5-4 and TRBJ1-6; D is perhaps TRBD1 (6 bases). CDR1 SGHNT and CDR2 YYREEE come from the germline V gene (reference sequence). This CDR3 comprises 14 residues. V lost 0 bases and J lost 10, with 11 bases in between. CDR3 DNA sequence: TGTGCCAGCAGCTTGGGACAGGAAAGGTCACCCCTCCACTTT. It codes for CASSLGQERSPLHF.

This clone was counted only a few times. V gene TRBV7-9 combines with J gene TRBJ1-2; the match to TRBD1 covers 7 bases. Germline V gene lookup returns CDR1 SEHNR and CDR2 FQNEAQ (reference sequence). V gave up 3 bases and J gave up 3 bases; unmatched junction bases: 1. The CDR3 has 13 amino acids. DNA for the CDR3: TGTGCCAGCAGCTTTACAGGGGACTATGGCTACACCTTC. Translating it yields CASSFTGDYGYTF.

V usage is TRBV5-1 and J usage is TRBJ2-7; D possibly corresponds to TRBD1 (6 bases). CDR1 is SGHRS and CDR2 is YFSETQ in the germline V gene. CDR3 length: 15 amino acids. Trimming left V 0 bases short and J 2 bases short, with 12 bases between. The CDR3 sequence: CASSLGAGEAYEQYF. The CDR3 nucleotides read TGCGCCAGCAGCTTGGGGGCAGGGGAAGCCTACGAGCAGTACTTC.

This chain links TRBV5-1 with TRBJ1-6; D is undetermined. V lost 0 bases and J lost 6, with 13 bases in between. The CDR3 has 16 residues. Germline assignment: CDR1 SGHRS and CDR2 YFSETQ. CDR3 in amino acids: CASSLAGSESNSPLHF. The CDR3 DNA reads TGCGCCAGCAGCTTGGCTGGGTCCGAGTCTAATTCACCCCTCCACTTT.